The rows below give T cell receptor beta chains drawn from one sample of a study of identical twins. MiXCR, run by TCRdb on the 5' RACE reads, gives a single entry per CDR3 protein. This table holds hundreds of thousands of distinct CDR3 sequences, about 20% found once. These data were also filed under a second study, of T cells expressing NK-cell markers.

Material: PBMCs. The receptors shown here come from a woman aged 18 to 35 in good health. Each CDR3 is given with its conserved first and last residue. The D gene is left open where the match is weak. Clone size is stated in some rows and not others, as once, few, many or a class when expanded.

>TRBJ2-7|.|.|TRBV4-1
CASSPARDNSYEQYF
TGCGCCAGCAGCCCTGCCCGGGACAACTCCTACGAGCAGTACTTC
>TRBJ2-1|.|.|TRBV12-3/TRBV12-4
CASLGMGFYNEQFF
TGTGCCAGCCTCGGGATGGGGTTCTACAATGAGCAGTTCTTC
>TRBJ1-6|many|.|TRBV10-3
CAISATENSPLHF
TGTGCCATCTCCGCCACAGAGAATTCACCCCTCCACTTT
>TRBJ2-7|few|.|TRBV27
CASSSIGGYYEQYF
TGTGCCAGCAGTTCGATCGGGGGCTACTACGAGCAGTACTTC
>TRBJ2-7|.|.|TRBV4-1
CASSQELASTYEQYF
TGCGCCAGCAGCCAAGAGTTGGCATCAACCTACGAGCAGTACTTC
>TRBJ1-2|.|.|TRBV5-1
CASSESQNYGYTF
TGCGCCAGCAGCGAGTCCCAAAACTATGGCTACACCTTC
>TRBJ2-5|once|.|TRBV11-2
CASSLDPETQYF
TGTGCCAGCAGCTTAGATCCCGAGACCCAGTACTTC
>TRBJ2-3|few|.|TRBV12-3/TRBV12-4
CASSFRVRTDTQYF
TGTGCCAGCAGTTTCCGGGTTAGGACAGATACGCAGTATTTT
>TRBJ2-3|.|TRBD2|TRBV20-1
CSARVASGNIDTQYF
TGCAGTGCTAGAGTGGCTAGCGGGAATATCGATACGCAGTATTTT
>TRBJ2-5|many|.|TRBV20-1
CSARVEGEETQYF
TGCAGTGCTAGAGTTGAGGGTGAGGAGACCCAGTACTTC
>TRBJ1-1|many|.|TRBV20-1
CSASPGQMNTEAFF
TGCAGTGCTAGTCCGGGACAAATGAACACTGAAGCTTTCTTT
>TRBJ2-3|.|.|TRBV20-1
CSARERAGGTDTQYF
TGCAGTGCTAGAGAAAGGGCGGGTGGCACAGATACGCAGTATTTT
>TRBJ2-1|.|TRBD1|TRBV25-1
CASSDLGQGRYNEQFF
TGTGCCAGCAGTGATTTGGGACAGGGTAGATACAATGAGCAGTTCTTC
>TRBJ2-3|.|.|TRBV12-3/TRBV12-4
CASSLAGGRIDTQYF
TGTGCCAGCAGTTTAGCGGGGGGCCGAATTGATACGCAGTATTTT
>TRBJ2-7|many|TRBD2|TRBV6-2/TRBV6-3
CASSYSGGRTEQYF
TGTGCCAGCAGTTACTCGGGCGGGAGAACCGAGCAGTACTTC
>TRBJ2-3|few|.|TRBV10-3
CAIRGRSTDTQYF
TGTGCCATCAGGGGCAGGAGCACAGATACGCAGTATTTT
>TRBJ2-5|many|TRBD1|TRBV25-1
CASSEEGTGVKTQYF
TGTGCCAGCAGTGAGGAGGGGACAGGGGTGAAGACCCAGTACTTC
>TRBJ2-3|few|.|TRBV7-2
CASSLAPGGGNTDTQYF
TGTGCCAGCAGCTTAGCTCCCGGGGGCGGAAACACAGATACGCAGTATTTT
>TRBJ2-7|few|TRBD1|TRBV5-6
CASSLVGTGAGVYEQYF
TGTGCCAGCAGCTTGGTCGGAACAGGGGCCGGGGTCTACGAGCAGTACTTC
>TRBJ1-4|few|.|TRBV4-3
CASSEGLNEKLFF
TGCGCCAGCAGCGAGGGCCTGAATGAAAAACTGTTTTTT
>TRBJ2-7|few|.|TRBV15
CATSREARSSYEQYF
TGTGCCACCAGCAGAGAGGCGCGGAGCTCCTACGAGCAGTACTTC
>TRBJ1-6|.|TRBD1|TRBV20-1
CSASDRGLFSPLHF
TGCAGTGCCAGCGACAGGGGGCTGTTTTCACCCCTCCACTTT
>TRBJ2-2|.|TRBD1|TRBV6-5
CASSWGQTGELFF
TGTGCCAGCAGTTGGGGACAGACCGGGGAGCTGTTTTTT
>TRBJ1-5|.|.|TRBV3-1
CASSQNQQNNQPQHF
TGTGCCAGCAGCCAGAATCAACAGAACAATCAGCCCCAGCATTTT
>TRBJ2-5|few|TRBD2|TRBV20-1
CSAKAGGETQYF
TGCAGTGCAAAAGCGGGAGGGGAGACCCAGTACTTC
>TRBJ2-7|many|.|TRBV27
CASSRWRDFYEQYF
TGTGCCAGCAGTCGATGGCGGGATTTTTACGAGCAGTACTTC
>TRBJ2-7|few|TRBD2|TRBV3-1
CASSQDGIAGPKQYF
TGTGCCAGCAGCCAAGATGGGATAGCGGGGCCGAAGCAGTACTTC
>TRBJ2-1|many|.|TRBV29-1
CSVEPDEYNEQFF
TGCAGCGTTGAACCCGACGAATACAATGAGCAGTTCTTC
>TRBJ1-5|.|TRBD1|TRBV4-3
CASSHEYRGDQPQHF
TGCGCCAGCAGCCACGAGTACAGGGGAGATCAGCCCCAGCATTTT
>TRBJ1-5|many|.|TRBV20-1
CSADEAGNQPQHF
TGCAGTGCGGACGAGGCGGGCAATCAGCCCCAGCATTTT
>TRBJ2-7|many|TRBD2|TRBV7-2
CASSLGPSGGLILSYEQYF
TGTGCCAGCAGCTTAGGGCCTAGCGGGGGGTTAATATTATCCTACGAGCAGTACTTC
>TRBJ1-1|.|TRBD1|TRBV10-3
CAISDRDRGRTEAFF
TGTGCCATCAGTGACCGGGACAGGGGGCGTACTGAAGCTTTCTTT
>TRBJ2-4|.|.|TRBV29-1
CSVEEKKDLVQYF
TGCAGCGTTGAAGAAAAAAAGGATCTCGTTCAGTACTTC
>TRBJ2-5|.|.|TRBV5-6
CASSLGGPVSQETQYF
TGTGCCAGCAGCCTTGGAGGGCCTGTCTCCCAAGAGACCCAGTACTTC
>TRBJ1-1|.|TRBD1|TRBV6-5
CASSYTGQLNTEAFF
TGTGCCAGCAGTTACACGGGACAGCTGAACACTGAAGCTTTCTTT
>TRBJ2-3|.|TRBD2|TRBV7-9
CASSLGAGGITDTQYF
TGTGCCAGCAGCTTAGGAGCGGGGGGAATTACAGATACGCAGTATTTT
>TRBJ2-3|.|TRBD1|TRBV7-2
CASSRRQGDTQYF
TGTGCCAGCAGCCGCCGACAGGGAGATACGCAGTATTTT
>TRBJ1-1|.|.|TRBV6-1
CASTVTGAMNTEAFF
TGTGCCAGCACCGTGACAGGAGCTATGAACACTGAAGCTTTCTTT
>TRBJ1-4|few|.|TRBV20-1
CSARAAGLKEKLFF
TGCAGTGCTAGAGCCGCGGGACTTAAGGAAAAACTGTTTTTT
>TRBJ1-1|.|.|TRBV29-1
CSVEVAVNTEAFF
TGCAGCGTTGAAGTGGCTGTGAACACTGAAGCTTTCTTT
>TRBJ1-4|many|.|TRBV7-2
CASSKDRPNEKLFF
TGTGCCAGCAGCAAAGATCGACCAAATGAAAAACTGTTTTTT
>TRBJ2-7|.|TRBD1|TRBV5-6
CASAPGTGDYEQYF
TGTGCCTCCGCCCCCGGGACAGGGGACTACGAGCAGTACTTC
>TRBJ2-5|.|.|TRBV15
CATSRDLGTQYF
TGTGCCACCAGCAGAGATCTGGGGACCCAGTACTTC
>TRBJ2-5|.|.|TRBV6-2/TRBV6-3
CATLRRYQETQYF
TGTGCCACCCTACGGAGGTACCAAGAGACCCAGTACTTC
>TRBJ2-1|.|.|TRBV24-1
CATSGSQNNEQFF
TGTGCCACCAGTGGGTCTCAAAACAATGAGCAGTTCTTC
>TRBJ2-3|few|.|TRBV20-1
CSAREEFTQYF
TGCAGTGCTAGAGAGGAGTTCACGCAGTATTTT
>TRBJ2-1|.|TRBD2|TRBV5-5
CASSSGTSANEQFF
TGTGCCAGCAGCTCCGGGACTAGCGCGAATGAGCAGTTCTTC
>TRBJ2-2|once|.|TRBV28
CASSSGKRFIGELFF
TGTGCCAGCAGTTCCGGGAAGAGGTTTATCGGGGAGCTGTTTTTT
>TRBJ2-3|.|.|TRBV20-1
CSATWATGTDTQYF
TGCAGTGCTACCTGGGCTACCGGCACAGATACGCAGTATTTT